Below, 10 T cell receptor beta chains from the same sample are listed, as sequenced in a study. TCRdb reanalysed the 5' RACE reads using MiXCR and keeps one entry per CDR3 protein. The table has tens of thousands of distinct CDR3 sequences, about 32% seen once. The sequenced material came from tumor-infiltrating memory CD4+ T cells sorted from the breast tumor. Subset specified: memory CD4+ T cells, CD4+CD45RO+CD25-. The source is a female donor with breast cancer.

The rearrangement uses TRBV5-1 and TRBJ2-4; D ambiguous. The CDR3 has 14 residues. Germline-derived CDR1 and CDR2 are SGHRS and YFSETQ. V lost 2 bases, J lost 0 bases, and 6 bases lay in between. The CDR3 protein is CASSFSVAKNIQYF. DNA for the CDR3: TGCGCCAGCAGCTTCAGCGTAGCCAAAAACATTCAGTACTTC.

Comment on this clonotype: Compared with germline, one end of the junction differs, possibly owing to a read error. This chain connects TRBV5-1 to TRBJ2-1; no clear D. CDR3 size: 15 residues. CDR1 is SGHRS and CDR2 is YFSETQ in the germline V gene. This chain's CDR3 is CAGSFRESSYNEQFF. In DNA, the CDR3 is TGCGCCGGCAGCTTTCGAGAATCTAGCTACAATGAGCAGTTCTTC. The full variable domain, in which reference TRBV5-1 and TRBJ2-1 provide the parts outside the CDR3, is KAGVTQTPRYLIKTRGQQVTLSCSPISGHRSVSWYQQTPGQGLQFLFEYFSETQRNKGNFPGRFSGRQFSNSRSEMNVSTLELGDSALYLCAGSFRESSYNEQFFGPGTRLTVL.

This clonotype was seen many times. V is TRBV12-3 or TRBV12-4 and J is TRBJ2-7; D tentatively fits TRBD1 or TRBD2 (7 bases each). The CDR3 runs 15 residues. With 8 bases removed from V and 7 bases from J, the gap between germline ends came to 24 bases. The CDR3 nucleotides read TGTGCCAGCCAATCAGGGGAGGGGGCGCCACGGGAGCAGTACTTC. This gives the protein CASQSGEGAPREQYF.

The chain couples TRBV11-3 to TRBJ2-7; unclear D gene. V was cut by 3 bases and J by 2 bases, with 14 bases left in between. The CDR3 runs to 15 residues. Germline CDR1 reads SGHNT; CDR2 reads YENEEA. The chain's CDR3 is CASSFFGQETYEQYF. In DNA form, the CDR3 reads TGTGCCAGCAGCTTCTTCGGCCAAGAGACCTACGAGCAGTACTTC.

V and J are TRBV20-1 and TRBJ2-7; TRBD1 matches 7 bases. CDR1 is DFQATT and CDR2 is SNEGSKA in the germline V gene (reference sequence). The CDR3 has 12 residues. DNA for the CDR3: TGCATTGCAGGGGGTGGGTCCTACGAGCAGTACTTC. As protein: CIAGGGSYEQYF.

The chain combines TRBV27 with TRBJ2-7; D is possibly TRBD1 (6 bases). The CDR3 is 14 residues long. Trimming took off 5 bases at V and 0 bases at J, with 11 bases between the two ends. Germline V CDR1 and CDR2: MNHEY, SMNVEV (reference sequence). CDR3 in amino acids: CASSGQPLSYEQYF. CDR3 nucleotide sequence: TGTGCCAGCAGTGGACAGCCCCTCTCCTACGAGCAGTACTTC.

The chain carries TRBV29-1 and TRBJ2-7; 8 bases map to TRBD1. V was pared by 2 bases and J by 3 bases, with 6 bases of the junction left unmatched. CDR3 size: 14 residues. From germline, CDR1 is SQVTM and CDR2 ANQGSEA. CDR3 nucleotides: TGCAGCGTTGAATATCCCGGGACAGGCTACGAGCAGTACTTC. Its translation is CSVEYPGTGYEQYF.

V usage is TRBV4-2 and J usage is TRBJ2-2, with D possibly TRBD2 on 6 matching bases. In germline, CDR1 is LGHNA, CDR2 YNFKEQ. V gave up 2 bases and J gave up 0 bases, with 10 bases separating them. This CDR3 region has 16 residues. Here the CDR3 DNA reads TGTGCCAGCAGCCAATTTAGCGGTGCGAACACCGGGGAGCTGTTTTTT. Protein sequence: CASSQFSGANTGELFF.

Many counts were recorded for this clonotype. V and J are TRBV20-1 and TRBJ1-4; TRBD1 might be the D (5 bases). This CDR3 comprises 11 residues. V was trimmed by 6 bases and J by 7 bases, leaving 9 bases between them. CDR1 is DFQATT and CDR2 is SNEGSKA in the germline V gene (reference sequence). CDR3 loop: CSARGVEKLFF. Written as DNA, the CDR3 is TGCAGTGCCCGGGGGGTTGAAAAACTGTTTTTT.

There are many counts of this clonotype. The rearrangement links TRBV21-1 to TRBJ2-7. TRBV21-1 represents a pseudogene. The CDR3 has 13 amino acids. This chain's CDR3 is CASSKGRIHEQYF. The DNA for the CDR3 is TGTGCCAGCAGCAAAGGCCGGATCCACGAGCAGTACTTC.